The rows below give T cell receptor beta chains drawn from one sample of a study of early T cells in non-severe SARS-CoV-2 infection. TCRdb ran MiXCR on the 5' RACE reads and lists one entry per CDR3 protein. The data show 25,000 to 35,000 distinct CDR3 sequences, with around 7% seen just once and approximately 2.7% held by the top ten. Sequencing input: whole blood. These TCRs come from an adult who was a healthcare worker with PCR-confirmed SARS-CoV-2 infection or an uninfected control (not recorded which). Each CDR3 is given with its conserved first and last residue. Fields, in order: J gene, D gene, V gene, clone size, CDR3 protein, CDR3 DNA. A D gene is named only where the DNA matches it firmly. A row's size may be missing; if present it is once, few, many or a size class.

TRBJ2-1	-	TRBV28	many	CASTTPSFGLEYNEQFF	TGTGCCAGCACTACCCCGAGTTTTGGCCTCGAATACAATGAGCAGTTCTTC
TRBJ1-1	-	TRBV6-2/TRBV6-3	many	CASSFRTDLYGAFF	TGTGCCAGCAGTTTCAGGACCGACCTCTACGGAGCTTTCTTT
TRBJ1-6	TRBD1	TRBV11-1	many	CASSFRDSINSPLHF	TGTGCCAGCAGCTTCCGGGACAGTATCAATTCACCCCTCCACTTT
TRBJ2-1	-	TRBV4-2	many	CASSQEVAASYNEQFF	TGTGCCAGCAGCCAAGAGGTAGCGGCCTCCTACAATGAGCAGTTCTTC
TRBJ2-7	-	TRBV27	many	CASRRQGTYEQYF	TGTGCCAGCAGGCGGCAGGGCACCTACGAGCAGTACTTC
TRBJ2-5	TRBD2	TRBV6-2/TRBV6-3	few	CASSEGLLLRGYF	TGTGCCAGCAGCGAGGGACTACTTCTCCGAGGGTACTTC
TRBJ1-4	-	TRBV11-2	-	CASSFGREKLFF	TGTGCCAGCAGCTTTGGCCGTGAAAAACTGTTTTTT
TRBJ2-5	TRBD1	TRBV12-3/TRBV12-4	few	CASSLTGAGEETQYF	TGTGCCAGCAGTCTCACAGGGGCAGGGGAAGAGACCCAGTACTTC
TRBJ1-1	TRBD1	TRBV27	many	CASSFVGTGGLPNTEAFF	TGTGCCAGCAGTTTTGTCGGGACAGGGGGCCTCCCGAACACTGAAGCTTTCTTT
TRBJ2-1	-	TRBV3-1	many	CASSQEWGRTYNEQFF	TGTGCCAGCAGCCAAGAGTGGGGGAGGACCTACAATGAGCAGTTCTTC
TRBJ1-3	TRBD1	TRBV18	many	CASSPRTGGLSGNTIYF	TGTGCCAGCTCACCAAGGACAGGGGGACTCTCTGGAAACACCATATATTTT
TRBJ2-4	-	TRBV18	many	CASSPPREAKNIQYF	TGTGCCAGCTCACCACCGCGTGAAGCCAAAAACATTCAGTACTTC
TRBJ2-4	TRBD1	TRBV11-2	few	CASSPGETGGNIQYF	TGTGCCAGCAGCCCCGGAGAAACAGGGGGAAACATTCAGTACTTC
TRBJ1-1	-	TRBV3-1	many	CASSQIKRGEAFF	TGTGCCAGCAGCCAGATCAAACGCGGTGAAGCTTTCTTT
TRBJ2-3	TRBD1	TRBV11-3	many	CASSSRDRGTDTQYF	TGTGCCAGCAGCTCCCGGGACAGGGGCACAGATACGCAGTATTTT
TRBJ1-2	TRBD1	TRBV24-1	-	CATSDFEGANYGYTF	TGTGCCACCAGTGATTTCGAGGGGGCGAACTATGGCTACACCTTC
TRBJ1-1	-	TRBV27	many	CASGQMNTEAFF	TGTGCCAGTGGACAGATGAACACTGAAGCTTTCTTT
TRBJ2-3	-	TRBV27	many	CASSLWSTDTQYF	TGTGCCAGCAGTTTATGGAGCACAGATACGCAGTATTTT
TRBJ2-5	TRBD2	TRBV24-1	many	CATSDQSTSGRETQYF	TGTGCCACCAGTGATCAATCGACTAGCGGGAGAGAGACCCAGTACTTC
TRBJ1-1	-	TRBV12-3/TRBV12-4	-	CASSSRVNTEAFF	TGTGCCAGCAGTTCCAGGGTGAACACTGAAGCTTTCTTT
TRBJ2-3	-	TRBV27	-	CASSLSAGTNPYTDTQYF	TGTGCCAGCAGTTTATCGGCAGGGACCAATCCCTACACAGATACGCAGTATTTT
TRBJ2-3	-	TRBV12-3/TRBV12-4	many	CASSLSAVLDTDTQYF	TGTGCCAGCAGTTTATCGGCGGTCCTAGACACAGATACGCAGTATTTT
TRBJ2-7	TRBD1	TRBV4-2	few	CASSQGGQGNYEQYF	TGTGCCAGCAGCCAAGGGGGACAGGGGAACTACGAGCAGTACTTC
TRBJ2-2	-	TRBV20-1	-	CSVKRLGRAAGELFF	TGCAGTGTCAAGAGATTGGGGAGAGCTGCCGGGGAGCTGTTTTTT
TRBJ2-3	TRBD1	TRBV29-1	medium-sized	CSGVQGAGTDTQYF	TGCAGCGGTGTACAGGGGGCGGGCACAGATACGCAGTATTTT
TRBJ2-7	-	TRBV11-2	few	CASSLEGGSYEQYF	TGTGCCAGCAGCTTAGAAGGCGGTTCCTACGAGCAGTACTTC
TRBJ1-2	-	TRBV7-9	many	CASSLTMAGRGLSTF	TGCGCCAGCAGCTTAACCATGGCAGGCAGGGGTTTGAGTACCTTC
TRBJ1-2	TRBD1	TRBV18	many	CASSLNSDTGGKDYGYTF	TGTGCCAGCTCATTGAACTCGGATACAGGGGGCAAGGACTATGGCTACACCTTC
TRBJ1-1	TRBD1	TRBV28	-	CASRSTLTGRLNTEAFF	TGTGCCAGCAGGTCGACCCTGACAGGGCGATTGAACACTGAAGCTTTCTTT
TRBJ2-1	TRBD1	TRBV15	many	CATSRGRPGQGFNEQFF	TGTGCCACCAGCAGGGGCCGACCGGGACAGGGTTTCAATGAGCAGTTCTTC
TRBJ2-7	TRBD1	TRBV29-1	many	CSVERSGTGAEQYF	TGCAGCGTTGAGCGGTCGGGGACAGGGGCCGAGCAGTACTTC
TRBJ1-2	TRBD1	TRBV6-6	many	CASRGTGKDGYTF	TGTGCCAGCAGGGGGACAGGGAAAGACGGCTACACCTTC
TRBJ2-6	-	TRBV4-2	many	CASSQVEGTGANVLTF	TGTGCCAGCAGCCAAGTAGAGGGGACGGGGGCCAACGTCCTGACTTTC
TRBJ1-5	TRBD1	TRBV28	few	CASTNQGVFSNQPQHF	TGTGCCAGCACCAACCAGGGGGTCTTTAGCAATCAGCCCCAGCATTTT
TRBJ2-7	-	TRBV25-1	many	CASSESDSSYEQYF	TGTGCCAGCAGTGAATCGGACAGCTCCTACGAGCAGTACTTC
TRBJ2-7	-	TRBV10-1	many	CASSVGGAPYEQYF	TGCGCCAGCTCAGTCGGCGGGGCCCCCTACGAGCAGTACTTC
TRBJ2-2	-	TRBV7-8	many	CASSLAAGSGAGELFF	TGTGCCAGCAGCTTAGCGGCCGGGAGTGGAGCCGGGGAGCTGTTTTTT